The source of this TCR beta chain is a study of T cell responses to AZD1222 COVID-19 vaccine. A note on this clone: Its antigen is as yet unknown.

The study, taken as a whole, reports: Only a handful of AZD1222 recipients, six or seven in all, had baseline seropositivity.

Assay used: immunoSEQ multiplex PCR; TCRdb lists only in-frame clones, some missing. This table holds about 140,000 clones, approximately 91% found once. Per the germline V gene, CDR1 is MDHEN and CDR2 is SYDVKM. V shed 6 bases and J shed 4 bases, with 15 bases lying between them. The CDR3 length is 14 residues. This chain connects TRBV28 to TRBJ1-1; maybe TRBD1 (6 bases). This sample comprised peripheral blood, obtained on day 0 of AZD1222 vaccination. The source of this sequence is an adult in good health. CDR3 sequence reads: CASRHQGPVTEAFF. The CDR3 DNA reads as TGTGCCAGCAGACACCAGGGGCCAGTCACTGAAGCTTTCTTT.